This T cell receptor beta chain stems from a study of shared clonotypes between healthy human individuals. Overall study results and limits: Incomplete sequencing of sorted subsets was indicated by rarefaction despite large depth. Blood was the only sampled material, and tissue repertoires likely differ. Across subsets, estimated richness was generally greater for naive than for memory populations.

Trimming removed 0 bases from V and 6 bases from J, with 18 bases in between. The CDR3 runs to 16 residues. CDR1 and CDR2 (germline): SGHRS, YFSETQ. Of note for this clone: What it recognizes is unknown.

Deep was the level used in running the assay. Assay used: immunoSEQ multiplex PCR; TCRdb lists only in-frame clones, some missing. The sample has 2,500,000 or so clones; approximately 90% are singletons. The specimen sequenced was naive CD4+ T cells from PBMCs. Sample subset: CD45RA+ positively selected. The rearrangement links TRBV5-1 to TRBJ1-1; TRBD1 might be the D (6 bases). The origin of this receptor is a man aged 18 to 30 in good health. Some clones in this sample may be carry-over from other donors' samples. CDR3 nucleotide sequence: TGCGCCAGCAGCTTGGGGGTTTGGGACACCGAATCTGAAGCTTTCTTT. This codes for CASSLGVWDTESEAFF.